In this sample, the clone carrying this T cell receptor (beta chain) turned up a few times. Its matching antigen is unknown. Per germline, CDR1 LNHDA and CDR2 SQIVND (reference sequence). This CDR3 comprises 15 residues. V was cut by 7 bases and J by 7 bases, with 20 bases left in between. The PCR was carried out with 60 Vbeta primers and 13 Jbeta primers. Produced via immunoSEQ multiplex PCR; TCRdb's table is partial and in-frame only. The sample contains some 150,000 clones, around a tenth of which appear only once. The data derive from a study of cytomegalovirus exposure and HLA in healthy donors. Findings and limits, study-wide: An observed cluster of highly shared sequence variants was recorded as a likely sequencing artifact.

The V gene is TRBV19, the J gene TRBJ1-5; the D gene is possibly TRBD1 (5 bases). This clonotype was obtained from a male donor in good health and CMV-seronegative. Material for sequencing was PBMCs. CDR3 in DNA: TGTGCCAGTACCCCAAGGGGCCAGGGTGGCCAGCCCCAGCATTTT. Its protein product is CASTPRGQGGQPQHF.